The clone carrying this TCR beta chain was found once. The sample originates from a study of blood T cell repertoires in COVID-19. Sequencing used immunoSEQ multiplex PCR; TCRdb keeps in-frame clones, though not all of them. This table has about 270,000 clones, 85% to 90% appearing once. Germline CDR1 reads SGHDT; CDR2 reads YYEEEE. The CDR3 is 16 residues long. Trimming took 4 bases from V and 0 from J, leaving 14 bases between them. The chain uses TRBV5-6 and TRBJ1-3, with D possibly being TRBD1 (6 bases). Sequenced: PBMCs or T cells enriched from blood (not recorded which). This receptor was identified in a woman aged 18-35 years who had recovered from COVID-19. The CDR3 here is CASSRTVMLSGNTIYF. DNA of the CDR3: TGTGCCAGCAGCCGGACAGTAATGCTCTCTGGAAACACCATATATTTT.